Below, 10 T cell receptor beta chains from the same sample are listed, as sequenced in a study of blood T cell repertoires in COVID-19. Profiling relied on immunoSEQ multiplex PCR, and the TCRdb table lists in-frame clones only, not all of them. Here the sample spans approximately 140,000 clones, roughly 80% being singletons. The material sequenced was peripheral blood. The receptors shown here come from a woman aged 40 to 50 with active or convalescent COVID-19.

This chain connects TRBV7-9 to TRBJ1-6; 11 bases are a match to TRBD1. Germline CDR1 is SEHNR and CDR2 is FQNEAQ (reference sequence). Trimming took 4 bases from V and 0 from J; bases not matched to a gene: 5. The CDR3 extends over 18 amino acids. The CDR3 here is CASSSDRGLSSYNSPLHF. The CDR3 DNA reads as TGTGCCAGCAGCTCGGACAGGGGGCTTAGCTCCTATAATTCACCCCTCCACTTT.

The chain employs TRBV21-1 and TRBJ2-7; TRBD1, the table's D call, was not compared with the DNA. TRBV21-1 is assigned pseudogene status. The CDR3 has 11 residues. DNA for the CDR3: TGTGCCAGCAGCACAGTCTACGAGCAGTACTTC. As protein: CASSTVYEQYF.

The chain employs TRBV25-1 and TRBJ1-6; D is possibly TRBD1 (5 bases). Trimming removed 4 bases from V and 4 bases from J, with 11 bases in between. Germline loops: CDR1 MGHDK, CDR2 SYGVNS. This CDR3 comprises 15 residues. CDR3 residues: CASSGTQGYNSPLHF. CDR3 bases: TGTGCCAGCAGTGGGACACAAGGATATAATTCACCCCTCCACTTT.

The CDR3 loop reads CASLPTSGGDEQYF. The DNA for the CDR3 is TGTGCCAGCCTCCCGACTAGCGGGGGCGACGAGCAGTACTTC. V usage is TRBV21-1 and J usage is TRBJ2-7; the table names TRBD2, a call not compared with the DNA. TRBV21-1 is a known pseudogene. CDR3 size: 14 residues.

The chain recombines TRBV5-1 with TRBJ2-3, with 7 bases identical to TRBD1. V shed 7 bases, J shed 5 bases, and the junction held 7 bases outside the gene matches. The CDR3 loop spans 13 amino acids. Germline lookup yields CDR1 SGHRS and CDR2 YFSETQ. DNA for the CDR3: TGCGCCAGCGGATGGACAGGAAAAGATACGCAGTATTTT. This sequence encodes CASGWTGKDTQYF.

The DNA for the CDR3 is TGTGCCAGCAGTCTTTCTGGGGAGACCGGGGAGCTGTTTTTT. Translation: CASSLSGETGELFF. J is TRBJ2-2 and V is TRBV6-5; D may be TRBD2 (5 bases). Germline values: CDR1 MNHEY, CDR2 SVGAGI. V was pared by 5 bases and J by 5 bases, with 12 bases between. This CDR3 comprises 14 residues.

This rearrangement joins TRBV7-9 to TRBJ1-1, with 7 bases lining up with TRBD1. The junction had 6 bases not matched to a gene; V was cut back by 5 bases and J by 3 bases. Germline V gives CDR1 SEHNR, CDR2 FQNEAQ (reference sequence). This CDR3 contains 14 residues. Written as DNA, the CDR3 is TGTGCCAGCAGCCCTCAGGGGGGTCACACTGAAGCTTTCTTT. Residues: CASSPQGGHTEAFF.

J is TRBJ1-1 and V is TRBV24-1; 10 nucleotides align to TRBD1. J gave up 4 bases and V 10 bases, and 11 bases lay outside the gene matches. Looked up from germline, CDR1 is KGHDR and CDR2 is SFDVKD. This CDR3 contains 15 residues. The CDR3 reads CATRGDRGVGTEAFF. CDR3 in DNA: TGTGCCACGCGTGGGGACAGGGGAGTGGGCACTGAAGCTTTCTTT.

The rearrangement joins TRBV3-1 (or the pseudogene TRBV3-2) to TRBJ1-2; TRBD1 might be the D (5 bases). V was shortened by 4 bases and J by 6 bases, with 9 bases between the two germline ends. Germline lookup yields CDR1 LGHDT and CDR2 YNNKEL (reference sequence). The CDR3 consists of 12 residues. CDR3 residues: CASSPQGNGYTF. The CDR3 coding sequence is TGTGCCAGCAGCCCTCAGGGAAATGGCTACACCTTC.

The chain has TRBV6-6 and TRBJ1-2, with D tentatively TRBD1 (5 bases). Germline V gene sequence: CDR1 MNHNY, CDR2 SVGAGI (reference sequence). CDR3 size: 14 residues. V was pared by 6 bases and J by 0 bases, with 11 bases between. The CDR3 DNA is TGTGCCAGCAGAGATTGGACACCTAACTATGGCTACACCTTC. It specifies CASRDWTPNYGYTF.